This T cell receptor beta chain was found in a study of T cell repertoires in cytomegalovirus infection. The length of the CDR3 is 18 residues. CDR1 is LGHNT, CDR2 FRNRAP, per germline. Trimming at V came to 0 bases and at J to 0 bases, leaving 8 bases not matched to a gene. Each CDR3 protein is one row after TCRdb ran MiXCR on the reads. The table lists 700,000 to 900,000 distinct CDR3 sequences, about 28% of them singletons, with over 10% in the top ten. This clonotype was observed at least ten times. The antigen is unknown. Here the sequenced sample was cultured CD8+ T cells from PBMCs, taken from culture after CMV antigen stimulation. The TCR sequence derives from a human donor in good health (CMV status not recorded). Some clones in this sample may be carry-over from other donors' samples. This rearrangement joins TRBV12-5 to TRBJ2-3; 8 bases align to TRBD2. CDR3 nucleotide sequence: TGTGCTAGTGGTTTGGTACTCGCCACTAGCGGAAGCACAGATACGCAGTATTTT. The encoded protein is CASGLVLATSGSTDTQYF. Full variable domain (missing parts from reference TRBV12-5 and TRBJ2-3): DARVTQTPRHKVTEMGQEVTMRCQPILGHNTVFWYRQTMMQGLELLAYFRNRAPLDDSGMPKDRFSAEMPDATLATLKIQPSEPRDSAVYFCASGLVLATSGSTDTQYFGPGTRLTVL.